Listed below are T cell receptor beta chains from one sample, sequenced in a study of long-term antiretroviral therapy in people with HIV. Clones were read by immunoSEQ multiplex PCR, and TCRdb kept only the in-frame ones, dropping some. The sample lists 45,000 to 50,000 clones; roughly 80% were seen once. Sequencing was performed on unsorted PBMCs, taken 0.8 years after starting antiretroviral therapy. These receptors were taken from a woman younger than 30 with HIV. Both conserved end residues are part of each CDR3. D genes are given only for firm matches. The listing skips clone size in some rows; elsewhere it reads once, few, many or a size class.

j_gene,abundance,v_gene,d_gene,CDR3nt,CDR3aa
TRBJ1-5,NA,TRBV10-2,NA,TGCGCCAGCAGTGACCTTGGGGGAGCGAGGTTCAATCAGCCCCAGCATTTT,CASSDLGGARFNQPQHF
TRBJ1-5,NA,TRBV9,NA,TGTGCCAGCAGCCCTAGTAGCAATCAGCCCCAGCATTTT,CASSPSSNQPQHF
TRBJ2-7,NA,TRBV6-5,NA,TGTGCCTGCGGCAGGGACCAGTTTAGATACGAGCAGTACTTC,CACGRDQFRYEQYF
TRBJ2-2,NA,TRBV9,TRBD2,TGTGCCAGCAGCGAGGGCGGGGGAAACACCGGGGAGCTGTTTTTT,CASSEGGGNTGELFF
TRBJ2-3,NA,TRBV9,NA,TGTGCCAGCAGCGTAGGAGGCGGGAAGGGCACAGATACGCAGTATTTT,CASSVGGGKGTDTQYF
TRBJ1-3,NA,TRBV9,NA,TGTGCCAGCAGCGTGGACGGGGTCCGGAGTCTCCGGAACACCATATATTTT,CASSVDGVRSLRNTIYF
TRBJ1-1,NA,TRBV27,NA,TGTGCCAGCAGTTTATTAGGGGCAGCTAACACTGAAGCTTTCTTT,CASSLLGAANTEAFF
TRBJ2-5,NA,TRBV6-6,NA,TGTGCCAGCAGTTACTCGTGGAAACAAGAGACCCAGTACTTC,CASSYSWKQETQYF
TRBJ2-2,NA,TRBV11-2,NA,TGTGCCAGCCCCTGGCGGACCGGGGAGCTGTTTTTT,CASPWRTGELFF
TRBJ2-2,NA,TRBV27,NA,TGTGCCAGCAGTCCGGTGTGGGGGGGCGCGAACACCGGGGAGCTGTTTTTT,CASSPVWGGANTGELFF
TRBJ2-7,NA,TRBV5-6,TRBD2,TGTGCCAGCAGCTTAACTAGCGGGTCCTACGAGCAGTACTTC,CASSLTSGSYEQYF
TRBJ2-3,NA,TRBV28,NA,TGTGCCAGCAGTTTGCCGTTGGAGGGCACAGATACGCAGTATTTT,CASSLPLEGTDTQYF
TRBJ2-7,NA,TRBV14,NA,TGTGCCAGCAGCCAGGTTTCCTACGAGCAGTACTTC,CASSQVSYEQYF
TRBJ2-5,NA,TRBV27,TRBD2,TGTGCCAGCAGTGGACTAGCGGGAGCAGAGACCCAGTACTTC,CASSGLAGAETQYF
TRBJ1-2,few,TRBV28,NA,TGTGCCAGCAGCATCGATATAAGACAGGAGGGGTACACCTTC,CASSIDIRQEGYTF
TRBJ1-2,NA,TRBV6-1,TRBD1,TGTGCCAGCAGTGAGCTTCCGACAGGGACTAACTATGGCTACACCTTC,CASSELPTGTNYGYTF
TRBJ2-3,NA,TRBV14,TRBD1,TGTGCCAGCTCTATCCGACAGGGGTCCACAGATACGCAGTATTTT,CASSIRQGSTDTQYF
TRBJ2-1,NA,TRBV4-1,TRBD2,TGCGCCAGCAGCCTCGCTGCCGGGACTAGCTGGGATGAGCAGTTCTTC,CASSLAAGTSWDEQFF
TRBJ1-5,NA,TRBV27,NA,TGTGCCAGCAGTTTTCAGGGGAGTCAGCCCCAGCATTTT,CASSFQGSQPQHF
TRBJ2-6,once,TRBV23-1,NA,TGCGCCAGCAGTTATTATCATACGCAACAAAGTCGGGCCAACGTCCTGACTTTC,CASSYYHTQQSRANVLTF
TRBJ2-7,NA,TRBV27,TRBD2,TGTGCCAGCAGTTTATCACTAGCGGGAGCGTCCTACGAGCAGTACTTC,CASSLSLAGASYEQYF
TRBJ2-1,NA,TRBV6-5,TRBD2,TGTGCCAGCAGTTACCGCCTAGCGGGACCCTACAATGAGCAGTTCTTC,CASSYRLAGPYNEQFF
TRBJ2-7,NA,TRBV18,TRBD2,TGTGCCAGCTCACTCGGGACTAGCAGCTACGAGCAGTACTTC,CASSLGTSSYEQYF
TRBJ2-7,NA,TRBV7-2,TRBD1,TGTGCCAGCAGCACACGACAGGGCTACGAGCAGTACTTC,CASSTRQGYEQYF
TRBJ2-1,NA,TRBV4-3,NA,TGCGCCAGCAGCCAAGATCGCGGAAAGGTGCTGTTCTTC,CASSQDRGKVLFF
TRBJ2-1,NA,TRBV27,NA,TGTGCCAGCAGTTTAGGGACTGGCAACAATGAGCAGTTCTTC,CASSLGTGNNEQFF
TRBJ1-3,NA,TRBV1,NA,TGCACCAGCAGCCAACCTTACGCTTCCGGAAACACCATATATTTT,CTSSQPYASGNTIYF
TRBJ1-1,NA,TRBV28,NA,TGTGCCAGCAGTCCCGTGGGAAGGAACACTGAAGCTTTCTTT,CASSPVGRNTEAFF
TRBJ2-1,NA,TRBV9,NA,TGTGCCAGTTCCCGGGAGTGGAACAATGAGCAGTTCTTC,CASSREWNNEQFF
TRBJ1-2,few,TRBV25-1,NA,TGTGCCAGCAGTGACTTGCGGGCGGGGGGCAATGGCTACACCTTC,CASSDLRAGGNGYTF
TRBJ2-1,NA,TRBV5-6,NA,TGTGCCAGCAGCTTGGGGGGACGGTACAATGAGCAGTTCTTC,CASSLGGRYNEQFF
TRBJ2-7,NA,TRBV28,NA,TGTGCCAGCACCGCCGGGCCGGGACTGGAGGGCAACAAGCAGTACTTC,CASTAGPGLEGNKQYF
TRBJ2-7,NA,TRBV5-1,TRBD1,TGCGCCAGCAGCCCCCAAGGAAGGGGGCGAGAAGGGGACGAGCAGTACTTC,CASSPQGRGREGDEQYF
TRBJ2-7,NA,TRBV11-2,NA,TGTGCCAGCAGCGACAACTGGGGCGGGACCGCCTACGAGCAGTACTTC,CASSDNWGGTAYEQYF
TRBJ1-1,NA,TRBV7-9,NA,TGTGCCAGCAGCTTAGGCCCGGCCGGCCCTGAAGCTTTCTTT,CASSLGPAGPEAFF
TRBJ1-1,NA,TRBV6-6,NA,TGTGCCAGCACCACTACTACAGGGTCGGCTTTCTTT,CASTTTTGSAFF
TRBJ2-3,NA,TRBV5-1,NA,TGCGCCAGCTTCCCTGGGTGGGGAGATGGGACAGATACGCAGTATTTT,CASFPGWGDGTDTQYF
TRBJ2-3,NA,TRBV7-3,TRBD1,TGTGCCAGCAGCTTAGCAGGGGGCCCCACAGATACGCAGTATTTT,CASSLAGGPTDTQYF
TRBJ1-5,NA,TRBV19,NA,TGTGCCAGTAGTATTGGGTCCGCAGCCCAGCATTTT,CASSIGSAAQHF
TRBJ2-7,NA,TRBV7-9,TRBD2,TGTGCCAGCAGCTCGTCTAGCGGCTACGAGCAGTACTTC,CASSSSSGYEQYF
TRBJ2-7,NA,TRBV2,NA,TGTGCCAGCAGAAAAACGTCCCACGAGCAGTACTTC,CASRKTSHEQYF
TRBJ2-3,NA,TRBV5-4,TRBD1,TGTGCCAGCCGCCTGGGACAGACAGATACGCAGTATTTT,CASRLGQTDTQYF
TRBJ1-2,NA,TRBV18,NA,TGTGCCAGCTCACCACGGGCGCCTAGGGAGAACTATGGCTACACCTTC,CASSPRAPRENYGYTF